The 28 T cell receptor beta chains in this list originate from one sample, sequenced in a study of blood T cell repertoires in COVID-19. Profiling relied on immunoSEQ multiplex PCR, and the TCRdb table lists in-frame clones only, not all of them. This sample has 40,000 to 50,000 clones; 80% to 90% occur once, and the top ten carry more than 5%. The specimen was peripheral blood. These receptors originate from a human donor in a cohort sampled during active COVID-19.

This chain uses TRBV5-1 with TRBJ2-2; 8 bases are a match to TRBD2. The CDR3 is 15 residues long. After removal of 5 bases from V and 5 bases from J, the junction contained 8 bases not matched to a gene. Germline assignment: CDR1 SGHRS and CDR2 YFSETQ. CDR3 bases: TGCGCCAGCAGTCTAGCTCCTAGCGGGACCGGGGAGCTGTTTTTT. Translation gives CASSLAPSGTGELFF.

The rearrangement links TRBV6-6 to TRBJ1-4, with D perhaps TRBD1 (5 bases). Germline CDR1 and CDR2: MNHNY and SVGAGI (reference sequence). The V end lost 0 bases, the J end lost 2 bases, and 7 bases lay between the germline ends. This CDR3 region has 15 residues. This chain's CDR3 is CASSYSTATNEKLFF. DNA of the CDR3: TGTGCCAGCAGTTACTCGACAGCTACTAATGAAAAACTGTTTTTT.

V usage is TRBV5-1 and J usage is TRBJ1-6; possible D gene TRBD1, 6 bases. There are 15 residues in the CDR3. V was pared by 0 bases and J by 10 bases, with 14 bases between. Germline V CDR1 and CDR2: SGHRS, YFSETQ. CDR3 nucleotides: TGCGCCAGCAGCTTGGAAGGGGACAAGGGGTCACCCCTCCACTTT. This codes for CASSLEGDKGSPLHF.

This clone was observed a single time. CDR3 sequence: CASSLVGGRTPQGQFF. CDR3 nucleotides: TGTGCCAGCAGCTTAGTGGGCGGACGGACCCCACAGGGGCAGTTCTTC. This chain uses TRBV11-2 with TRBJ2-1, with D perhaps matching TRBD1 (6 bases). The CDR3 is made up of 16 amino acids. Germline CDR1 reads SGHAT; CDR2 reads FQNNGV. V was clipped by 1 base and J by 12 bases, with 22 bases between them.

The chain has TRBV19 and TRBJ2-6; TRBD2 might be the D (6 bases). Germline values: CDR1 LNHDA, CDR2 SQIVND (reference sequence). V gave up 1 base and J gave up 2 bases, with 6 bases separating them. The CDR3 is 15 residues long. CDR3 protein: CASSIGGAGANVLTF. CDR3 DNA sequence: TGTGCCAGTAGTATAGGGGGGGCTGGGGCCAACGTCCTGACTTTC.

This chain joins TRBV9 and TRBJ2-6, with D possibly TRBD2 on 6 matching bases. Per germline, CDR1 SGDLS and CDR2 YYNGEE. The CDR3 has 15 residues. The V and J ends lost 5 bases and 10 bases respectively, with 19 bases between them. The CDR3 coding sequence is TGTGCCAGCAGAGCTCTCGGGTCCGGAGGGAACGTCCTGACTTTC. The encoded protein is CASRALGSGGNVLTF.

The table lists this clone with a count of one. The V call is TRBV3-1 (or the pseudogene TRBV3-2), the J call TRBJ1-2; D not certain. The CDR3 runs to 14 residues. CDR1 and CDR2 from the germline V gene are LGHDT and YNNKEL (reference sequence). Trimming cost V 5 bases and J 10 bases, with 20 bases left between them. DNA for the CDR3: TGTGCCAGCAGCTCGCCCGGGATGGGGAGTGTCTACACCTTC. It is translated as CASSSPGMGSVYTF.

Remarks on this clone: An end of the junction does not agree with germline; a read error may underlie this. This chain joins TRBV9 and TRBJ1-4; maybe TRBD1 (6 bases). Germline V gives CDR1 SGDLS, CDR2 YYNGEE. The CDR3 consists of 15 residues. This CDR3 is CASSAGGATNEKLFF. The CDR3 region has the DNA TGTGCCAGCAGCGCGGGGGGGGCAACGAATGAAAAACTGTTTTTT.

The V call is TRBV19, the J call TRBJ1-5, with 12 bases aligning to TRBD1. Germline V gene data show CDR1 as LNHDA and CDR2 as SQIVND (reference sequence). This CDR3 spans 17 amino acids. Trimming took 5 bases from V and 5 from J; bases not matched to a gene: 10. The CDR3 sequence is CASSSTRGTGGDQPQHF. The CDR3 region has the DNA TGTGCCAGTAGTTCGACCCGGGGGACAGGGGGCGATCAGCCCCAGCATTTT.

This clone is termed medium-sized. Here the CDR3 DNA reads TGCGCCAGCAGCCCTCTAGCGGGAGGGCCTGTCAACACCGGGGAGCTGTTTTTT. Protein product: CASSPLAGGPVNTGELFF. This chain links TRBV5-1 with TRBJ2-2; 12 bases align to TRBD2. CDR3 length: 18 residues. V shed 4 bases, J shed 2 bases, and the junction held 9 bases outside the gene matches. Germline CDR1 SGHRS, CDR2 YFSETQ.

The rearrangement joins TRBV3-1 (or the pseudogene TRBV3-2) to TRBJ2-1; TRBD2 matches at 10 bases. Germline V lookup: CDR1 LGHDT, CDR2 YNNKEL (reference sequence). The CDR3 is 14 residues long. The ends lost 7 bases at V and 10 bases at J; junction bases unmatched: 10. The CDR3 DNA reads TGTGCCAGCACCCTAGGACTAGCGGCCGGGGAGCAGTTCTTC. Translated, it gives CASTLGLAAGEQFF.

The CDR3 spells CASSLDYNSPLHF. DNA for the CDR3: TGTGCCAGCAGCCTAGATTATAATTCACCCCTCCACTTT. V gene TRBV12-3 or TRBV12-4 combines with J gene TRBJ1-6; D gene uncertain. The ends were cut back, 6 bases at V and 4 bases at J, with 7 bases in the middle. CDR3 length equals 13 residues.

The V and J genes are TRBV4-1 and TRBJ2-2, with 8 bases fitting TRBD2. J was trimmed by 7 bases and V by 3 bases; bases with no gene match: 7. There are 15 residues in the CDR3. Germline V CDR1 and CDR2: MGHRA, YSYEKL. In DNA, the CDR3 is TGCGCCAGCAGCCAGGCGGGAGGCCGCGTCGGGGAGCTGTTTTTT. This translates into CASSQAGGRVGELFF.

V and J are TRBV9 and TRBJ2-6; D is unclear. The ends were cut back, 4 bases at V and 0 bases at J, with 5 bases in the middle. The length of the CDR3 is 14 residues. Germline loops: CDR1 SGDLS, CDR2 YYNGEE. The CDR3 DNA follows: TGTGCCAGCAGCCCCTTCTCTGGGGCCAACGTCCTGACTTTC. Encoded protein: CASSPFSGANVLTF.

The chain joins TRBV6-6 to TRBJ2-6, with TRBD1 matching over 8 bases. V was clipped by 5 bases and J by 0 bases; unmatched bases: 6. This CDR3 comprises 17 residues. Germline loops: CDR1 MNHNY, CDR2 SVGAGI (reference sequence). The CDR3 sequence: CASSRMGQASGANVLTF. The CDR3, as DNA: TGTGCCAGCAGTCGGATGGGACAGGCCTCTGGGGCCAACGTCCTGACTTTC.

The CDR3 DNA reads TGTGCCAGCAGCCGGGACAGGGGTTTGTTCTTC. Protein: CASSRDRGLFF. The chain combines TRBV11-2 with TRBJ2-1; 10 bases are a match to TRBD1. V shed 5 bases, J shed 15 bases, and the junction held 4 bases outside the gene matches. The CDR3 sequence is 11 residues long. Looked up from germline, CDR1 is SGHAT and CDR2 is FQNNGV.

The rearrangement links TRBV2 to TRBJ2-2, with D uncertain. Per germline, CDR1 SNHLY and CDR2 FYNNEI. The length of the CDR3 is 14 residues. V lost 7 bases and J 6 bases, leaving 15 bases between the germline ends. The CDR3 here is CASMVSPNSGELFF. CDR3 coding DNA: TGTGCCAGCATGGTCTCTCCAAACTCCGGGGAGCTGTTTTTT.

This clone was picked up one time. The gene calls are TRBV19 and TRBJ2-1; 7 bases line up with TRBD2. Germline V gene sequence: CDR1 LNHDA, CDR2 SQIVND (reference sequence). The J segment lost 3 bases and the V segment lost 3 bases, leaving 2 bases of the junction unmatched. This CDR3 has 14 amino acids. The CDR3 reads CASSIAGDYNEQFF. The CDR3 DNA sequence: TGTGCCAGTAGTATTGCGGGGGACTACAATGAGCAGTTCTTC.

This clone was recorded only once. The rearrangement joins TRBV5-6 to TRBJ1-2; D is unclear. Trimming took off 4 bases at V and 4 bases at J, with 14 bases between the two ends. This CDR3 is 14 amino acids long. Germline CDR1 SGHDT, CDR2 YYEEEE. CDR3 amino acids: CASSPIEQTYGYTF. The CDR3 nucleotides read TGTGCCAGCAGCCCGATTGAACAGACCTATGGCTACACCTTC.

The rearrangement links TRBV7-6 to TRBJ1-2; D is uncertain. CDR3 length: 13 amino acids. CDR1 and CDR2 (germline): SGHVS, FNYEAQ. Trimming shortened V by 5 bases and J by 3 bases, and 10 bases separated the two germline ends. The chain's CDR3 is CASSPTAYYGYTF. Written as DNA, the CDR3 is TGTGCCAGCAGCCCTACCGCCTACTATGGCTACACCTTC.

This rearrangement joins TRBV3-1 (or the pseudogene TRBV3-2) to TRBJ2-7; D gene uncertain. This CDR3 is built from 13 residues. Germline CDR1 is LGHDT and CDR2 is YNNKEL (reference sequence). V gave up 6 bases and J gave up 1 base, with 10 bases separating them. The CDR3 bases are TGTGCCAGCAGTCCCCTTGTATCCTACGAGCAGTACTTC. The encoded protein is CASSPLVSYEQYF.

The chain couples TRBV7-5 to TRBJ2-3; the D call of TRBD1 is as the table states it, not checked on the DNA. TRBV7-5 represents a pseudogene. This CDR3 is 17 amino acids long. The CDR3 here is CARSHASDRPYTDTQYF. CDR3 DNA sequence: TGTGCCAGAAGCCACGCCTCGGACAGGCCTTACACAGATACGCAGTATTTT.

The J gene is TRBJ2-7, the V gene TRBV19; a possible D gene is TRBD1 (6 bases). The germline V and J ends were trimmed by 7 bases and 6 bases, with 22 bases remaining between them. In germline, CDR1 is LNHDA, CDR2 SQIVND (reference sequence). This CDR3 is 15 amino acids long. As DNA, the CDR3 is TGTGCCAGTACCCCCTCTCCGCTACAGGGTGGCGAGCAGTACTTC. Protein sequence: CASTPSPLQGGEQYF.

The chain employs TRBV10-3 and TRBJ1-1, with 8 bases identical to TRBD1. V shed 9 bases, J shed 4 bases, and the junction held 10 bases outside the gene matches. The CDR3 is 14 residues long. CDR1 is ENHRY and CDR2 is SYGVKD in the germline V gene. The CDR3 bases are TGTGCCATAGAAAAAGGACAGGGCAGCACTGAAGCTTTCTTT. It codes for CAIEKGQGSTEAFF.

The J gene is TRBJ1-1, the V gene TRBV4-1; D not resolved. Trimming left V 1 base short and J 5 bases short, with 14 bases between. The CDR3 contains 15 residues. Germline assignment: CDR1 MGHRA and CDR2 YSYEKL. Here the CDR3 reads CASSQGTGRWTEAFF. In nucleotides, the CDR3 is TGCGCCAGCAGCCAAGGGACGGGAAGGTGGACTGAAGCTTTCTTT.

The chain links TRBV9 to TRBJ2-3; 11 nucleotides match TRBD2. J lost 4 bases, V lost 2 bases, and 6 bases had no gene match. Germline CDR1 reads SGDLS; CDR2 reads YYNGEE. The CDR3 is 16 amino acids. DNA of the CDR3: TGTGCCAGCAGCGTGGGGACTAGCGGTCGCTCAGATACGCAGTATTTT. This encodes CASSVGTSGRSDTQYF.

The chain has TRBV30 and TRBJ1-1; D unresolved. CDR3 length: 13 amino acids. Germline loops: CDR1 GTSNPN, CDR2 SVGIG (reference sequence). Between the trimmed V and J ends, which lost 4 bases and 0 bases, there was a span of 9 bases. The CDR3 DNA is TGTGCCTGGATCTCCCAGATGAACACTGAAGCTTTCTTT. Encoded protein: CAWISQMNTEAFF.

DNA of the CDR3: TGCGCCAGCAGCTTGGGGACAGGGGGCTTGGGTGAGCAGTTCTTC. Its protein product is CASSLGTGGLGEQFF. The chain has TRBV5-1 and TRBJ2-1; 11 positions match TRBD1. Looked up from germline, CDR1 is SGHRS and CDR2 is YFSETQ. The CDR3 spans 15 residues. Unmatched junction bases numbered 5, after V lost 0 bases and J lost 9 bases.